The present T cell receptor (beta chain) was sequenced within a study of blood T cell repertoires in COVID-19. Across the study: COVID-19 samples from acute and convalescent phases originated in the United States, Italy and Spain.

J gave up 2 bases and V 2 bases, and 16 bases lay outside the gene matches. Looked up from germline, CDR1 is KGHDR and CDR2 is SFDVKD. This CDR3 contains 20 residues. Per the original methods: For nucleated cells, counts were estimated from reference gene primer amplification. Sequencing used immunoSEQ multiplex PCR; TCRdb keeps in-frame clones, though not all of them. V and J calls plus clone size are reproduced from that table; the DNA served to infer D and trimming. The sample carries 400,000 or so clones, over 75% recorded once. While infection was still active, Seattle patients were enrolled and then followed longitudinally.

Sequencing used peripheral blood. The sequence was collected from a woman aged 40-49 years with COVID-19, enrolled during active disease. The genes are TRBV24-1 and TRBJ2-2; TRBD1 agrees at 7 bases. The chain's CDR3 is CATSDYPGRGREGNTGELFF. Written as DNA, the CDR3 is TGTGCCACCAGTGATTACCCGGGTAGGGGGCGTGAGGGAAACACCGGGGAGCTGTTTTTT.